This is a list of T cell receptor beta chains from one sample in a study of graft-versus-host responses after intestinal transplantation. The assay was immunoSEQ multiplex PCR, and TCRdb's table has in-frame clones only and misses some. The repertoire consists of approximately 54,000 clones, with approximately 88% occurring once and the leading ten covering roughly 0.45%. Which antigens these TCRs recognize remains unknown. The source material was unstimulated CD4+ T cells sorted from spleen or lymph node cells, sampled before transplant. Receptor source: a human donor who was the organ donor for an intestinal transplant. CDR3s include the opening cysteine and the closing phenylalanine or tryptophan. A D gene is named only where the DNA matches it firmly. Only part of the rows carry a size: once, few, many, or a class if the clone is expanded.

abundance	j_gene	d_gene	v_gene	CDR3aa	CDR3nt
once	TRBJ1-4	.	TRBV7-9	CASSRTGGTNEKLFF	TGTGCCAGCAGCCGTACAGGAGGAACTAATGAAAAACTGTTTTTT
.	TRBJ2-3	TRBD1	TRBV9	CASSAIGTGSTDTQYF	TGTGCCAGCAGCGCGATTGGGACAGGGTCCACAGATACGCAGTATTTT
.	TRBJ1-3	TRBD1	TRBV2	CASSVTGDAGNTIYF	TGTGCCAGCAGCGTTACAGGGGACGCTGGAAACACCATATATTTT
.	TRBJ2-7	.	TRBV2	CASSPLGEQYF	TGTGCCAGCAGCCCTCTTGGCGAGCAGTACTTC
.	TRBJ1-1	.	TRBV4-3	CASSQGSGTEAFF	TGCGCCAGCAGCCAAGGCAGCGGAACTGAAGCTTTCTTT
.	TRBJ1-5	TRBD1	TRBV6-6	CASRSGQVSNQPQHF	TGTGCCAGCAGATCCGGACAGGTTAGCAATCAGCCCCAGCATTTT
few	TRBJ2-1	TRBD2	TRBV6-1	CASSATSGGSYNEQFF	TGTGCCAGCAGTGCGACTAGCGGGGGGTCCTACAATGAGCAGTTCTTC
.	TRBJ1-2	TRBD1	TRBV25-1	CASSAGGYGYTF	TGTGCCAGCAGTGCAGGGGGCTATGGCTACACCTTC
.	TRBJ2-5	.	TRBV7-9	CASSFITETQYF	TGTGCCAGCAGCTTCATAACAGAGACCCAGTACTTC
.	TRBJ1-2	.	TRBV29-1	CSVEEGPGYGYTF	TGCAGCGTTGAAGAGGGTCCAGGGTATGGCTACACCTTC
.	TRBJ1-1	.	TRBV19	CASSRGRDTEAFF	TGTGCCAGTAGCAGGGGACGGGACACTGAAGCTTTCTTT
.	TRBJ2-2	.	TRBV7-2	CASSLSLAAGNTGELFF	TGTGCCAGCAGCTTATCGCTGGCCGCAGGAAACACCGGGGAGCTGTTTTTT
.	TRBJ2-6	TRBD1	TRBV5-1	CASSFSGQGTSGANVLTF	TGCGCCAGCAGCTTCTCCGGACAGGGAACTTCTGGGGCCAACGTCCTGACTTTC
.	TRBJ2-1	.	TRBV5-1	CASSLAPVYNEQFF	TGCGCCAGCAGCTTGGCCCCGGTATACAATGAGCAGTTCTTC